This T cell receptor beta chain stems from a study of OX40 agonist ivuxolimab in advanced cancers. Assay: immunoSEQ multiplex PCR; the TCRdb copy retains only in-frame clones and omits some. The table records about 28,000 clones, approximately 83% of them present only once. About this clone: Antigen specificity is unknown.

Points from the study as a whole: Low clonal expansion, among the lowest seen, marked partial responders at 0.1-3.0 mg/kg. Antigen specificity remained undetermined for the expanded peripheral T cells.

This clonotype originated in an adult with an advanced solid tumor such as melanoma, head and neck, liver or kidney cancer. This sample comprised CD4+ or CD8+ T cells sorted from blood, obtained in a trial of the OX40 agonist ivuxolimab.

The CDR3 loop reads CASSLTRLAGMNIQYF. CDR3 DNA: TGTGCCAGCAGCCTAACTCGACTAGCGGGGATGAACATTCAGTACTTC. The V and J genes are TRBV4-2 and TRBJ2-4, with 11 bases lining up with TRBD2. Germline V gene sequence: CDR1 LGHNA, CDR2 YNFKEQ. J gave up 7 bases and V 4 bases, and 9 bases lay outside the gene matches. This CDR3 is 16 amino acids long.